This T cell receptor beta chain was profiled in a study of control samples from healthy donors and cancer patients. Generated by immunoSEQ multiplex PCR, the TCRdb table keeps only in-frame clones and is missing some. The table records about 140,000 clones, more than 90% of them present only once. Germline CDR1 is ENHRY and CDR2 is SYGVKD. The CDR3 contains 15 residues. The trim removed 5 bases at V and 0 bases at J, leaving 5 bases unmatched. The chain has TRBV10-3 and TRBJ1-1; 8 bases align to TRBD1. Specimen: blood. The clonotype comes from a man aged 25 to 40 in good health. The CDR3 nucleotides read TGTGCCATCAGTCGGACAGGGAGCATGAACACTGAAGCTTTCTTT. This gives the protein CAISRTGSMNTEAFF.